The 19 T cell receptor beta chains below all came from one sample that was sequenced in a study of T-cell memory formation after mild COVID-19. MiXCR was run by TCRdb on the 5' RACE reads, yielding one entry per CDR3 protein. The sample lists under 450,000 distinct CDR3 sequences; more than 20% were seen once. The specimen was PBMCs or a T cell subset sorted from them (not recorded which). These receptors came from an adult woman who had mild COVID-19 (a few samples of this study predate the infection). Cell type and time point are not known.

This clonotype was found a few times. V is TRBV20-1 and J is TRBJ2-3; D unresolved. This CDR3 is built from 13 residues. Germline CDR1 DFQATT, CDR2 SNEGSKA (reference sequence). Trimming pared 4 bases from V and 2 bases from J, leaving 10 bases between. CDR3 region: CSATPRNTDTQYF. The DNA of the CDR3 is TGCAGTGCTACTCCCCGAAACACAGATACGCAGTATTTT.

The rearrangement links TRBV24-1 to TRBJ2-1; D is possibly TRBD2 (6 bases). V lost 5 bases to trimming and J lost 7 bases, with 14 bases between them. Germline CDR1 reads KGHDR; CDR2 reads SFDVKD. CDR3 size: 14 residues. The CDR3 here is CATSVEGRLNEQFF. The CDR3 nucleotides read TGTGCCACCAGTGTGGAGGGGCGTTTGAATGAGCAGTTCTTC.

This clonotype came up a few times. V is TRBV7-3 and J is TRBJ2-5; 7 bases are a match to TRBD2. This CDR3 comprises 17 residues. Germline-derived CDR1 and CDR2 are SGHTA and FQGTGA. The V and J ends lost 1 base and 5 bases, in that order; junction bases with no gene match: 13. CDR3: CASSLNPLTTSRETQYF. For the CDR3, the DNA is TGTGCCAGCAGCTTAAACCCCCTGACGACTAGCCGGGAGACCCAGTACTTC.

This chain links TRBV5-4 with TRBJ2-4; 10 bases agree with TRBD2. Germline CDR1 is SGHNT and CDR2 is YYREEE (reference sequence). The CDR3 sequence is 16 residues long. Trimming took 0 bases from V and 6 from J; bases not matched to a gene: 6. Written as DNA, the CDR3 is TGTGCCAGCAGCTTGGTGGCTAGCGGGAGTGTAAACATTCAGTACTTC. Amino acids: CASSLVASGSVNIQYF.

This chain uses TRBV18 with TRBJ2-7, with a possible D match to TRBD1 (6 bases). Trimming left V 4 bases short and J 0 bases short, with 16 bases between. The germline V gene has CDR1 KGHSH and CDR2 LQKENI. CDR3 size: 16 residues. CDR3: CASSLSDSPYSYEQYF. CDR3 DNA sequence: TGTGCCAGCTCACTTTCGGACAGTCCGTACTCCTACGAGCAGTACTTC.

The chain recombines TRBV7-2 with TRBJ2-6; TRBD1 or TRBD2 may be the D gene (5 bases each). V lost 5 bases and J lost 0, with 11 bases in between. The CDR3 is 16 residues long. From germline, CDR1 is SGHTA and CDR2 FQGNSA. The CDR3 spells CASSPKGSSGANVLTF. The CDR3 DNA follows: TGTGCCAGCAGCCCGAAGGGGAGCTCTGGGGCCAACGTCCTGACTTTC. The whole variable domain, remainder taken from reference TRBV7-2 and TRBJ2-6, is GAGVSQSPSNKVTEKGKDVELRCDPISGHTALYWYRQSLGQGLEFLIYFQGNSAPDKSGLPSDRFSAERTGGSVSTLTIQRTQQEDSAVYLCASSPKGSSGANVLTFGAGSRLTVL.

Concerning this clonotype: One end of the junction is discordant with germline, which a read error may explain. V and J are TRBV7-7 and TRBJ2-1; D may be TRBD1 or TRBD2 (5 bases each). The CDR3 is made up of 17 amino acids. The germline V gene encodes CDR1 SSHAT and CDR2 FNYEAQ (reference sequence). CDR3 DNA: TGTGCTAGCAGCTTATCGGGCCCCGGGACGACTTACAATGAGCAGTTCTTC. Its translation: CASSLSGPGTTYNEQFF.

This chain uses TRBV29-1 with TRBJ2-1, with a possible D match to TRBD1 (6 bases). V was trimmed by 3 bases and J by 2 bases, leaving 11 bases between them. There are 14 residues in the CDR3. The V gene's germline CDR1 is SQVTM and CDR2 ANQGSEA. The CDR3 protein is CSVDLGATYNEQFF. The CDR3 DNA follows: TGCAGCGTTGATTTGGGGGCGACCTACAATGAGCAGTTCTTC.

The chain couples TRBV3-1 to TRBJ1-3; D unclear. Germline assignment: CDR1 LGHDT and CDR2 YNNKEL (reference sequence). The germline V and J ends were trimmed by 2 bases and 3 bases, with 14 bases remaining between them. The CDR3 loop spans 16 amino acids. The CDR3 DNA follows: TGTGCCAGCAGCCAACGGACCCTCTCTATTGGAAACACCATATATTTT. This translates into CASSQRTLSIGNTIYF.

J is TRBJ2-6 and V is TRBV30; D is perhaps TRBD1 (6 bases). Trimming removed 0 bases at V and 0 bases at J, with 15 bases between. Germline V lookup: CDR1 GTSNPN, CDR2 SVGIG (reference sequence). The CDR3 is 18 amino acids. CDR3 bases: TGTGCCTGGAGTGTTGGACAGCTGCTTTACTCTGGGGCCAACGTCCTGACTTTC. Its translation is CAWSVGQLLYSGANVLTF.

A few counts support this clonotype. The rearrangement links TRBV27 to TRBJ1-1; D unclear. This CDR3 is 17 amino acids long. From germline, CDR1 is MNHEY and CDR2 SMNVEV (reference sequence). With 4 bases removed from V and 5 bases from J, the gap between germline ends came to 23 bases. The CDR3 is CASSSLFWTPSGTEAFF. In nucleotides, the CDR3 is TGTGCCAGCAGTTCGTTGTTTTGGACCCCCTCCGGGACTGAAGCTTTCTTT.

This clonotype has more than one count but fewer than ten. The CDR3 reads CASSRRTGINEQFF. The DNA for the CDR3 is TGTGCCAGCAGTCGCCGAACAGGGATCAATGAGCAGTTCTTC. The chain has TRBV12-3 or TRBV12-4 and TRBJ2-1; D perhaps matches TRBD1 (6 bases). CDR3 length: 14 amino acids. V shed 5 bases and J shed 6 bases, with 14 bases lying between them.

This clonotype was found a few times. V and J are TRBV5-1 and TRBJ2-1; 7 bases line up with TRBD2. The CDR3 covers 15 residues. Trimming removed 7 bases from V and 0 bases from J; junction bases left unmatched: 7. Germline values: CDR1 SGHRS, CDR2 YFSETQ. This chain's CDR3 is CASGQLAFSYNEQFF. The CDR3 nucleotides read TGCGCCAGCGGCCAACTAGCGTTCTCCTACAATGAGCAGTTCTTC. Variable domain in full (rest from reference TRBV5-1 and TRBJ2-1): KAGVTQTPRYLIKTRGQQVTLSCSPISGHRSVSWYQQTPGQGLQFLFEYFSETQRNKGNFPGRFSGRQFSNSRSEMNVSTLELGDSALYLCASGQLAFSYNEQFFGPGTRLTVL.

This clonotype was observed many times. The rearrangement uses TRBV7-9 and TRBJ1-5; D remains ambiguous. V was trimmed by 6 bases and J by 4 bases, leaving 7 bases between them. The CDR3 runs 12 residues. CDR1 and CDR2 (germline): SEHNR, FQNEAQ (reference sequence). CDR3 sequence (DNA): TGTGCCAGCAGTTCCCTAAATCAGCCCCAGCATTTT. Translating gives CASSSLNQPQHF.

The V call is TRBV7-9, the J call TRBJ1-5; D not certain. The V gene's germline CDR1 is SEHNR and CDR2 FQNEAQ (reference sequence). There are 15 residues in the CDR3. Deletions cut 5 bases from V and 2 bases from J, with 13 bases between. In DNA, the CDR3 is TGTGCCAGCAGCCCCCCCGGGGTTGGCAATCAGCCCCAGCATTTT. Protein product: CASSPPGVGNQPQHF.

The chain has TRBV6-5 and TRBJ2-6, with D possibly TRBD1 on 5 matching bases. The germline V gene encodes CDR1 MNHEY and CDR2 SVGAGI. The CDR3 contains 17 residues. V lost 8 bases, J lost 0 bases, and 17 bases lay in between. CDR3 DNA: TGTGCCAGCCGCAGACAGCCGGCCCACTCTGGGGCCAACGTCCTGACTTTC. Residues: CASRRQPAHSGANVLTF.

This clonotype was seen only a few times. The chain combines TRBV20-1 with TRBJ1-2; D gene uncertain. CDR3 length equals 15 residues. The V end was cut by 0 bases, the J end by 1 base, with 12 bases between. From germline, CDR1 is DFQATT and CDR2 SNEGSKA (reference sequence). Here the CDR3 DNA reads TGCAGTGCTAGAGATCCCGCAGGATATAACTATGGCTACACCTTC. The encoded protein is CSARDPAGYNYGYTF.

This clonotype was detected only a few times. This chain joins TRBV5-8 and TRBJ2-7; the D is unclear. There are 15 residues in the CDR3. Trimming stripped 0 bases from V and 4 bases from J, with 14 bases between. Germline CDR1 is SGHTS and CDR2 is YDEGEE. CDR3 nucleotide sequence: TGTGCCAGCAGCTTGGGAGGCGTCGAAACTTACGAGCAGTACTTC. Protein sequence: CASSLGGVETYEQYF. The full variable domain, its missing parts supplied by reference TRBV5-8 and TRBJ2-7, is EAGVTQSPTHLIKTRGQQATLRCSPISGHTSVYWYQQALGLGLQFLLWYDEGEERNRGNFPPRFSGRQFPNYSSELNVNALELEDSALYLCASSLGGVETYEQYFGPGTRLTVT.

The chain joins TRBV12-3 or TRBV12-4 to TRBJ2-5; possibly TRBD1 for D (6 bases). The V gene lost 5 bases and the J gene lost 7 bases, with 14 bases spanning the gap. This CDR3 contains 13 residues. CDR3 DNA sequence: TGTGCCAGCAGTCCAGGGGTATCAGGGACCCAGTACTTC. The encoded protein is CASSPGVSGTQYF.